The 17 T cell receptor beta chains below were found in one sample sequenced in a study of blood T cell repertoires in COVID-19. Measured with immunoSEQ multiplex PCR; TCRdb has only the in-frame clones, and not every one. The sample includes 110,000 or so clones, 70% to 90% of them seen just once. Specimen: peripheral blood. The receptors come from a woman in her seventies who had recovered from COVID-19.

This clone was recorded once. The chain couples TRBV18 to TRBJ2-2; unclear D gene. Trimming removed 5 bases at V and 6 bases at J, with 10 bases between. The CDR3 extends over 13 amino acids. Germline lookup yields CDR1 KGHSH and CDR2 LQKENI. CDR3 coding DNA: TGTGCCAGCTCAACGGCCCAGGCCGGGGAGCTGTTTTTT. Protein sequence: CASSTAQAGELFF.

In DNA, the CDR3 is TGTGCCAGCAGGACCGGGACAAGGATCACCGGGGAGCTGTTTTTT. Translation: CASRTGTRITGELFF. V and J are TRBV5-6 and TRBJ2-2, with D possibly being TRBD1 (6 bases). The germline gives CDR1 SGHDT, CDR2 YYEEEE. The CDR3 length is 15 residues. Trimming took off 5 bases at V and 4 bases at J, with 15 bases between the two ends.

V and J are TRBV2 and TRBJ2-7; 9 positions match TRBD1. The CDR3 extends over 14 amino acids. Germline V gives CDR1 SNHLY, CDR2 FYNNEI. Trimming at V came to 5 bases and at J to 2 bases, leaving 4 bases not matched to a gene. The CDR3 protein is CASSLDRGPYEQYF. CDR3 bases: TGTGCCAGCAGTCTGGACAGGGGACCCTACGAGCAGTACTTC.

The J gene is TRBJ2-3, the V gene TRBV7-2; 7 nucleotides agree with TRBD1. The CDR3 spans 15 residues. Germline CDR1 SGHTA, CDR2 FQGNSA. Trimming at V came to 2 bases and at J to 4 bases, leaving 6 bases not matched to a gene. As DNA, the CDR3 is TGTGCCAGCAGCTTAAAGGCGGACAGGCCAGATACGCAGTATTTT. It translates to CASSLKADRPDTQYF. Full variable domain (missing parts from reference TRBV7-2 and TRBJ2-3): GAGVSQSPSNKVTEKGKDVELRCDPISGHTALYWYRQSLGQGLEFLIYFQGNSAPDKSGLPSDRFSAERTGGSVSTLTIQRTQQEDSAVYLCASSLKADRPDTQYFGPGTRLTVL.

The chain carries TRBV6-5 and TRBJ1-2, with TRBD1 matching over 7 bases. The CDR3 totals 12 residues. With 5 bases clipped from V and 3 bases from J, the junction kept 0 bases outside the gene matches. CDR1 is MNHEY and CDR2 is SVGAGI in the germline V gene. This CDR3 is CASSQGDYGYTF. CDR3 bases: TGTGCCAGCAGTCAGGGGGACTATGGCTACACCTTC.

J is TRBJ1-6 and V is TRBV7-3, with 10 bases matching TRBD1. Germline V gene data show CDR1 as SGHTA and CDR2 as FQGTGA. V trimming: 5 bases; J trimming: 7 bases; junction bases outside the gene matches: 2. The CDR3 has 14 amino acids. The CDR3: CASSAGQGNSPLHF. The CDR3 nucleotides read TGTGCCAGCAGCGCGGGACAGGGGAATTCACCCCTCCACTTT.

V and J are TRBV5-1 and TRBJ2-7, with D possibly matching TRBD2 (5 bases). In germline, CDR1 is SGHRS, CDR2 YFSETQ. The ends were cut back, 8 bases at V and 4 bases at J, with 13 bases in the middle. The CDR3 runs 12 residues. Here the CDR3 reads CASTDSPYEQYF. The CDR3 nucleotides are TGCGCCAGTACGGACTCCCCGTACGAGCAGTACTTC. Filled out from reference TRBV5-1 and TRBJ2-7, the complete variable domain reads KAGVTQTPRYLIKTRGQQVTLSCSPISGHRSVSWYQQTPGQGLQFLFEYFSETQRNKGNFPGRFSGRQFSNSRSEMNVSTLELGDSALYLCASTDSPYEQYFGPGTRLTVT.

The chain couples TRBV6-5 to TRBJ2-6; D ambiguous. The V end lost 7 bases, the J end lost 11 bases, and 6 bases lay between the germline ends. This CDR3 has 10 amino acids. Looked up from germline, CDR1 is MNHEY and CDR2 is SVGAGI. This CDR3 is CASMLDVLTF. CDR3 DNA: TGTGCCAGCATGTTAGACGTCCTGACTTTC.

The V gene is TRBV18, the J gene TRBJ2-2; tentatively, D is TRBD1 (6 bases). The CDR3 runs to 15 residues. Germline V gives CDR1 KGHSH, CDR2 LQKENI. V lost 2 bases to trimming and J lost 1 base, with 8 bases between them. CDR3 residues: CASSPGGRNTGELFF. In nucleotides, the CDR3 is TGTGCCAGCTCACCAGGGGGCCGGAACACCGGGGAGCTGTTTTTT.

The chain uses TRBV6-5 and TRBJ1-2, with a possible D match to TRBD1 (6 bases). V was pared by 2 bases and J by 6 bases, with 13 bases between. The CDR3 is made up of 14 amino acids. Germline CDR1 MNHEY, CDR2 SVGAGI. The CDR3 DNA is TGTGCCAGCAGTTACGGTGGAACAGGGCATGGCTACACCTTC. The encoded protein is CASSYGGTGHGYTF.

The chain links TRBV3-1 (or the pseudogene TRBV3-2) to TRBJ2-7, with D possibly being TRBD2 (5 bases). Germline loops: CDR1 LGHDT, CDR2 YNNKEL (reference sequence). CDR3 length: 18 amino acids. The V gene lost 0 bases and the J gene lost 2 bases, with 20 bases spanning the gap. The CDR3 coding sequence is TGTGCCAGCAGCCAAGATCTTGAGGGCAGCCGCCAGGCCTACGAGCAGTACTTC. Translation gives CASSQDLEGSRQAYEQYF.

This clone occurred once. The chain carries TRBV3-1 (or the pseudogene TRBV3-2) and TRBJ2-7, with D tentatively TRBD2 (6 bases). CDR3 length: 13 residues. Trimming shortened V by 4 bases and J by 6 bases, and 13 bases separated the two germline ends. Germline V gene lookup returns CDR1 LGHDT and CDR2 YNNKEL (reference sequence). CDR3 bases: TGTGCCAGCAGCCTAAGGATGGGGGGCGAGCAGTACTTC. It encodes CASSLRMGGEQYF.

The CDR3 coding sequence is TGTGCCACCCGACGCGGGACTAGCGGAGATACGCAGTATTTT. This encodes CATRRGTSGDTQYF. The chain recombines TRBV6-5 with TRBJ2-3; 11 bases align to TRBD2. The V gene's germline CDR1 is MNHEY and CDR2 SVGAGI. CDR3 length: 14 amino acids. The V segment lost 10 bases and the J segment 5 bases; nucleotides outside the gene matches: 8.

V gene TRBV13 combines with J gene TRBJ2-3; maybe TRBD2 (6 bases). The germline V and J ends were trimmed by 2 bases and 0 bases, with 9 bases remaining between them. The CDR3 has 15 residues. CDR1 and CDR2 (germline): PRHDT, FYEKMQ (reference sequence). The CDR3 coding sequence is TGTGCCAGCAGCTTACCGCGGGGTAGCACAGATACGCAGTATTTT. It encodes CASSLPRGSTDTQYF.

This clone occurred a few times. V and J are TRBV14 and TRBJ1-2, with D maybe TRBD1 (5 bases). This CDR3 has 14 residues. V was shortened by 1 base and J by 8 bases, with 14 bases between the two germline ends. CDR1 and CDR2 from the germline V gene are SGHDN and FVKESK. CDR3 loop: CASSQGPGGEGYTF. For the CDR3, the DNA is TGTGCCAGCAGCCAAGGGCCGGGGGGAGAGGGCTACACCTTC.

This chain uses TRBV27 with TRBJ1-6, with 8 bases identical to TRBD1. The V gene end was trimmed by 6 bases and the J gene end by 7 bases; junction bases not matched to a gene: 14. CDR3 size: 17 residues. Germline V gene lookup returns CDR1 MNHEY and CDR2 SMNVEV (reference sequence). DNA of the CDR3: TGTGCCAGCAGCAACCCGCCCGGCAGGGGGCGGAATTCACCCCTCCACTTT. It specifies CASSNPPGRGRNSPLHF.

This chain joins TRBV19 and TRBJ1-5; D is possibly TRBD1 (6 bases). CDR1 LNHDA and CDR2 SQIVND come from the germline V gene (reference sequence). Trimming removed 1 base at V and 0 bases at J, with 16 bases between. CDR3 length equals 18 residues. The CDR3 spells CASSIARVGANSNQPQHF. The CDR3 coding sequence is TGTGCCAGTAGTATAGCCCGGGTGGGGGCCAATAGCAATCAGCCCCAGCATTTT.